These 7 T cell receptor beta chains were sequenced from one sample in a study of blood T cell repertoires in COVID-19. Profiled with immunoSEQ multiplex PCR; TCRdb holds only in-frame clones, not every one. The profile shows 70,000 or so clones, 76% of them singletons. Sequences were obtained from peripheral blood. All receptors derive from a man aged 55-75 years with COVID-19, enrolled during active disease.

The chain carries TRBV29-1 and TRBJ1-4; TRBD1 is a possible D gene (5 bases). The CDR3 sequence is 13 residues long. Trimming removed 2 bases from V and 8 bases from J, with 12 bases in between. CDR1 and CDR2 (germline): SQVTM, ANQGSEA. The CDR3 DNA sequence: TGCAGCGTTGAACCGGGGGAAGGCGAAAAACTGTTTTTT. Translating it yields CSVEPGEGEKLFF.

This clone was observed a single time. V and J are TRBV7-9 and TRBJ2-5; perhaps TRBD1 as D (6 bases). Germline values: CDR1 SEHNR, CDR2 FQNEAQ (reference sequence). The CDR3 is made up of 16 amino acids. Trimming left V 5 bases short and J 2 bases short, with 18 bases between. The CDR3 loop is CASSRWPGHKQETQYF. The CDR3 nucleotides are TGTGCCAGCAGCAGGTGGCCGGGACACAAACAAGAGACCCAGTACTTC. Drawing the rest from reference TRBV7-9 and TRBJ2-5, the complete variable domain is DTGVSQNPRHKITKRGQNVTFRCDPISEHNRLYWYRQTLGQGPEFLTYFQNEAQLEKSRLLSDRFSAERPKGSFSTLEIQRTEQGDSAMYLCASSRWPGHKQETQYFGPGTRLLVL.

The genes are TRBV28 and TRBJ1-1, with 10 positions matching TRBD1. V was pared by 6 bases and J by 10 bases, with 11 bases of the junction left unmatched. The CDR3 is 14 amino acids. The V gene's germline CDR1 is MDHEN and CDR2 SYDVKM. The CDR3 region is CASSLPGTGDRAFF. CDR3 coding DNA: TGTGCCAGCAGCCTCCCGGGGACAGGGGATCGAGCTTTCTTT.

DNA of the CDR3: TGTGCCAGCAGGGTGGCAGCGGGGGGAGATACGCAGTATTTT. Translation: CASRVAAGGDTQYF. The chain uses TRBV5-4 and TRBJ2-3; TRBD2 matches 9 bases. CDR1 SGHNT and CDR2 YYREEE come from the germline V gene (reference sequence). The CDR3 has 14 amino acids. The J segment lost 5 bases and the V segment lost 5 bases, leaving 6 bases of the junction unmatched.

This clone came up a few times. The rearrangement joins TRBV12-3 or TRBV12-4 to TRBJ2-7; D is uncertain. V gave up 5 bases and J gave up 6 bases, with 8 bases separating them. The CDR3 runs to 11 residues. The CDR3 DNA follows: TGTGCCAGCAGTCTCAGGCGCGAGCAGTACTTC. Its protein is CASSLRREQYF.

The chain uses TRBV6-5 and TRBJ2-5, with 10 bases that match TRBD2. The germline CDR1 and CDR2 sequences are MNHEY and SVGAGI. CDR3 length: 14 amino acids. V was clipped by 5 bases and J by 5 bases; unmatched bases: 5. As DNA, the CDR3 is TGTGCCAGCAGTCCCCGGACTAGCGGTGAGACCCAGTACTTC. It is translated as CASSPRTSGETQYF.

This clone was picked up a small number of times. V usage is TRBV18 and J usage is TRBJ2-7; possibly TRBD1 for D (5 bases). The CDR3 length is 15 residues. V lost 0 bases, J lost 2 bases, and 11 bases lay in between. Germline V gives CDR1 KGHSH, CDR2 LQKENI. CDR3 region: CASSPPLDTAYEQYF. The CDR3 DNA reads TGTGCCAGCTCACCACCGCTGGACACGGCCTACGAGCAGTACTTC.